The 7 T cell receptor beta chains below were found in one sample sequenced in a study of blood T cell repertoires in COVID-19 (dated by TCRdb to the early 2020s). Receptor libraries were prepared by the immunoSEQ multiplex PCR assay. Not all clones reach the TCRdb copy of this immuneACCESS table, which keeps in-frame sequences only. Checked studies attribute under half of the gap to unresolved V genes and leave the rest unexplained. For this sample the table gives around 500,000 clones, of which 70% to 90% were detected only once. The ten largest clones capture under 4% of the sample. The specimen sequenced was peripheral blood. The receptors originated from a human donor in a cohort sampled during active COVID-19.

V gene TRBV6-5 combines with J gene TRBJ1-3, with no clear D. V was pared by 6 bases and J by 0 bases, with 9 bases between. Per the germline V gene, CDR1 is MNHEY and CDR2 is SVGAGI. The CDR3 has 14 residues. For the CDR3, the DNA is TGTGCCAGCAGGATAAGCTCCTCTGGAAACACCATATATTTT. It yields the protein CASRISSSGNTIYF.

This clone was seen just once. V is TRBV7-8 and J is TRBJ2-1; 9 nucleotides line up with TRBD2. V dropped 1 base and J dropped 8; count of bases not matched to a gene: 9. Germline V gene data show CDR1 as SGHVS and CDR2 as FQNEAQ. This CDR3 region has 16 residues. CDR3 DNA sequence: TGTGCCAGCAGCTTAGGTTGGGGTAGCGGGAGATATGAGCAGTTCTTC. It yields the protein CASSLGWGSGRYEQFF.

This clone was seen just once. The genes are TRBV27 and TRBJ2-7, with a possible D match to TRBD1 (6 bases). This CDR3 spans 15 amino acids. V gave up 6 bases and J gave up 7 bases, with 22 bases separating them. CDR1 and CDR2 (germline): MNHEY, SMNVEV (reference sequence). CDR3 loop: CASRMLTGLVMEQYF. CDR3 bases: TGTGCCAGCAGAATGCTTACAGGGTTAGTAATGGAGCAGTACTTC.

This chain uses TRBV6-4 with TRBJ2-1, with D possibly matching TRBD2 (6 bases). V lost 5 bases and J 1 base, leaving 15 bases between the germline ends. This CDR3 has 16 residues. Germline V gene data show CDR1 as MRHNA and CDR2 as SNTAGT. Here the CDR3 DNA reads TGTGCCAGCAGTCTATTAGCGGCGACTTCCTACAATGAGCAGTTCTTC. Its translation is CASSLLAATSYNEQFF.

V is TRBV15 and J is TRBJ2-4, with TRBD1 as a possible D gene (5 bases). V lost 5 bases to trimming and J lost 7 bases, with 12 bases between them. Germline V gene sequence: CDR1 LNHNV, CDR2 YYDKDF (reference sequence). CDR3 size: 13 residues. CDR3 sequence: CATSGTGINIQYF. The CDR3 coding sequence is TGTGCCACCAGCGGAACAGGAATTAACATTCAGTACTTC.

V is TRBV14 and J is TRBJ1-2, with 8 bases aligning to TRBD1. The junction had 0 bases not matched to a gene; V was cut back by 4 bases and J by 2 bases. The CDR3 is 13 residues long. Germline values: CDR1 SGHDN, CDR2 FVKESK. CDR3 in DNA: TGTGCCAGCAGCCGGACAGGGAACTATGGCTACACCTTC. The encoded protein is CASSRTGNYGYTF.

This chain uses TRBV9 with TRBJ2-1; possibly TRBD1 for D (5 bases). The CDR3 length is 14 residues. Per the germline V gene, CDR1 is SGDLS and CDR2 is YYNGEE. V lost 4 bases to trimming and J lost 10 bases, with 18 bases between them. As DNA, the CDR3 is TGTGCCAGCAGCCAACACAATGGGGCAAGGGAGCAGTTCTTC. It encodes CASSQHNGAREQFF.